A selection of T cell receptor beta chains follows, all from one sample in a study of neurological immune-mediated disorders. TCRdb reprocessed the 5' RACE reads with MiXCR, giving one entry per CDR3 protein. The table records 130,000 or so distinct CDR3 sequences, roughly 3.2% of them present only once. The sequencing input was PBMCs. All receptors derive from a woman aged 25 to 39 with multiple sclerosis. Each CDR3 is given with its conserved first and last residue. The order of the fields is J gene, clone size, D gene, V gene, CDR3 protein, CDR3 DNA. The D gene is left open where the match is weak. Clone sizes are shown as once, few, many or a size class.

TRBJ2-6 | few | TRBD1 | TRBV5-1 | CASSLAQGIGANVLTF | TGCGCCAGCAGCTTGGCACAGGGGATTGGGGCCAACGTCCTGACTTTC
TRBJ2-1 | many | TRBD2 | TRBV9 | CASSVLAGGPDEQFF | TGTGCCAGCAGCGTTCTAGCGGGGGGGCCTGATGAGCAGTTCTTC
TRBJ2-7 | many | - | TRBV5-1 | CASSLEDSYEQYF | TGCGCCAGCAGCTTGGAGGACTCCTACGAGCAGTACTTC
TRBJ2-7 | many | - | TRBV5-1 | CASRNTISYEQYF | TGCGCCAGCAGAAACACGATCTCCTACGAGCAGTACTTC
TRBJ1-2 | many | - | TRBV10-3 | CAISVGGAVYGYTF | TGTGCCATCAGTGTCGGAGGGGCAGTCTATGGCTACACCTTC
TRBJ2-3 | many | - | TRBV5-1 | CASSLGTEGDTQYF | TGCGCCAGCAGCTTGGGTACAGAGGGAGATACGCAGTATTTT
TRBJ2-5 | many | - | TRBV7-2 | CASSLRGRAQETQYF | TGTGCCAGCAGCTTAAGGGGCAGGGCTCAAGAGACCCAGTACTTC
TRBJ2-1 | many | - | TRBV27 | CASKTTEEVSDEQFF | TGTGCCAGCAAAACCACGGAGGAGGTTTCGGATGAGCAGTTCTTC
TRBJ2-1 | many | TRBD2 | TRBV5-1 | CASYLPGLAGNEQFF | TGCGCCAGTTATCTTCCGGGACTAGCGGGTAATGAGCAGTTCTTC
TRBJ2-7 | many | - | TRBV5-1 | CASSLGQGRIYEQYF | TGCGCCAGCAGCTTGGGGCAGGGGAGAATCTACGAGCAGTACTTC